This TCR beta chain comes out of a study of control samples from healthy donors and cancer patients. The CDR3 sequence is 16 residues long. Trimming cost V 2 bases and J 0 bases, with 11 bases left between them. In germline, CDR1 is SGHRS, CDR2 YFSETQ. Profiling relied on immunoSEQ multiplex PCR, and the TCRdb table lists in-frame clones only, not all of them. This sample has about 53,000 clones, with approximately 90% found just once. Sequenced input: PBMCs. This chain connects TRBV5-1 to TRBJ2-2; D possibly corresponds to TRBD1 (6 bases). This clonotype was obtained from a man aged 55 to 70 with head and neck cancer. The CDR3 nucleotides are TGCGCCAGCAGCTTAGGACAGTACCCGAACACCGGGGAGCTGTTTTTT. It codes for CASSLGQYPNTGELFF.